Presented here are 4 T cell receptor beta chains from one specimen sequenced in a study of shared clonotypes between healthy human individuals. The method was immunoSEQ multiplex PCR; TCRdb's version includes in-frame clones alone and lacks a portion of them. Of about 700,000 clones in the sample, about 91% were seen once. CD8 cells classed as naive were CD45RO-negative and positively selected for CCR7, excluding terminally differentiated effector memory CD45RA+ cells. The sample consisted of naive CD8+ T cells sorted from blood. These receptors were taken from a man aged 30 to 45 in good health.

The J gene is TRBJ2-7, the V gene TRBV10-1, with D possibly being TRBD1 or TRBD2 (5 bases each). The CDR3 is made up of 13 amino acids. Germline values: CDR1 WNHNN, CDR2 SYGVQD (reference sequence). V lost 3 bases, J lost 4 bases, and 10 bases lay in between. CDR3 coding DNA: TGCGCCAGCAGTGATTGGGACCCTTACGAGCAGTACTTC. Its translation: CASSDWDPYEQYF.

Turning to this clone: At one end, the junction sequence differs from germline, possibly due to a read error. This sequence joins TRBV7-7 and TRBJ2-1; 8 positions match TRBD2. CDR3 length: 16 residues. The V gene's germline CDR1 is SSHAT and CDR2 FNYEAQ (reference sequence). CDR3 in amino acids: CASSVSGNGLYNEQFF. The CDR3 DNA reads as TGTGCTAGCAGCGTTAGCGGGAATGGGCTCTACAATGAGCAGTTCTTC.

V is TRBV27 and J is TRBJ2-7; D might be TRBD2 (6 bases). Germline values: CDR1 MNHEY, CDR2 SMNVEV (reference sequence). The germline V and J ends were trimmed by 6 bases and 5 bases, with 17 bases remaining between them. The length of the CDR3 is 14 residues. In nucleotides, the CDR3 is TGTGCCAGCAGGGGGGGACTTCCGAGCCACGAGCAGTACTTC. It encodes CASRGGLPSHEQYF.

The chain uses TRBV7-9 and TRBJ2-7; weak D call: TRBD2 (5 bases). V lost 3 bases and J 5 bases, leaving 11 bases between the germline ends. This CDR3 contains 13 residues. Germline assignment: CDR1 SEHNR and CDR2 FQNEAQ (reference sequence). The CDR3 DNA is TGTGCCAGCAGCTTCGCGGGTGGTGACGAGCAGTACTTC. Amino acid sequence: CASSFAGGDEQYF.